The present TCR beta chain was sequenced within a study of lymphopenia after photon versus proton radiotherapy. The study, taken as a whole, reports: Under photons, naive T cells and diversity fell while effector/memory populations rose. Better survival with proton therapy was suggested as possible, not demonstrated. Post-nadir TCR diversity decline inversely tracked overall survival among those who died. After lymphocyte nadir, photon-treated repertoires showed oligoclonal expansion, especially CD8+ Temra.

The germline V gene has CDR1 LNHDA and CDR2 SQIVND (reference sequence). The CDR3 extends over 18 amino acids. Trimming cost V 5 bases and J 1 base; bases outside gene matches: 10. Libraries were prepared by immunoSEQ multiplex PCR; TCRdb keeps only in-frame clonotypes and omits some of them. Of roughly 40,000 clones listed, roughly 86% are singletons. Remarks on this clone: What it binds is unknown.

The receptor was derived from a woman aged 65 to 85 with pancreatic cancer. Some clones in this sample may be carry-over from other donors' samples. The sequencing used peripheral blood, collected from a patient treated with proton-based radiotherapy. The V call is TRBV19, the J call TRBJ2-2, with 10 positions matching TRBD2. The CDR3 DNA reads as TGTGCCAGTAGTCGAACTAGCGGGACCGACATGAACACCGGGGAGCTGTTTTTT. This sequence encodes CASSRTSGTDMNTGELFF. The full variable domain, completed using reference TRBV19 and TRBJ2-2, is DGGITQSPKYLFRKEGQNVTLSCEQNLNHDAMYWYRQDPGQGLRLIYYSQIVNDFQKGDIAEGYSVSREKKESFPLTVTSAQKNPTAFYLCASSRTSGTDMNTGELFFGEGSRLTVL.